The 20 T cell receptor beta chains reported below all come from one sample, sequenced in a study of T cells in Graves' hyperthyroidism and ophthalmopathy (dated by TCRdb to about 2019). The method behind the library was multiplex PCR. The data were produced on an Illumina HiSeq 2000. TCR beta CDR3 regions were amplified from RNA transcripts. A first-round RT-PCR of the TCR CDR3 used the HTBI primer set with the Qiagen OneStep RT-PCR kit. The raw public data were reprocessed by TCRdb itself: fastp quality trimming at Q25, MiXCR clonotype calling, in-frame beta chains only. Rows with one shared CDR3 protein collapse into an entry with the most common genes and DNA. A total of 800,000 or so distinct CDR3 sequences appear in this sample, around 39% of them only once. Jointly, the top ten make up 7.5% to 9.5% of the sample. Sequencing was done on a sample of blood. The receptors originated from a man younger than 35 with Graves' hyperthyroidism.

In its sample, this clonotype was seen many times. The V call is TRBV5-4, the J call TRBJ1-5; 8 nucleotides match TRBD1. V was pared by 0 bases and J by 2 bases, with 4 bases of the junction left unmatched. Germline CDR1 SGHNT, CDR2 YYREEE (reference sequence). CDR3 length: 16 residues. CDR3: CASSLVDRVGNQPQHF. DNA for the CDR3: TGTGCCAGCAGCTTGGTGGACAGGGTAGGCAATCAGCCCCAGCATTTT.

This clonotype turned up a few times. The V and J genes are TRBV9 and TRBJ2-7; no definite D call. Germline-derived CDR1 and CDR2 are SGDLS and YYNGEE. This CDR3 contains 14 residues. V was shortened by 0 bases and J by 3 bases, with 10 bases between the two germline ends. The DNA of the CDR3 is TGTGCCAGCAGCGTAGTGTCTCTATTCTACGAGCAGTACTTC. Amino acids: CASSVVSLFYEQYF.

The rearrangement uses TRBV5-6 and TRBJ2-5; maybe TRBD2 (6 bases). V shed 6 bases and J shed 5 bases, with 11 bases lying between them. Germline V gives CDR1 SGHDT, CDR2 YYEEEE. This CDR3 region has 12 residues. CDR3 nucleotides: TGTGCCAGCACCTTAGGGAGGGAGACCCAGTACTTC. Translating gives CASTLGRETQYF.

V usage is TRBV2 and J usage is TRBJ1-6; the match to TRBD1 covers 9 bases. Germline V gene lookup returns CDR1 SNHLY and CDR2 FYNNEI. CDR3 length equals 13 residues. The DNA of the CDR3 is TGTGCTAGAGGGACAGGGAATGATTCACCCCTCCACTTT. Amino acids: CARGTGNDSPLHF.

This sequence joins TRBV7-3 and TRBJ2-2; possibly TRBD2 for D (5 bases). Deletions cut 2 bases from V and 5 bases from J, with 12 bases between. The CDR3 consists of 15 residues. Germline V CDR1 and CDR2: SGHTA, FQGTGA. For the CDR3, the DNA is TGTGCCAGCAGCTTACAAGGGAGCTGGACCGGGGAGCTGTTTTTT. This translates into CASSLQGSWTGELFF.

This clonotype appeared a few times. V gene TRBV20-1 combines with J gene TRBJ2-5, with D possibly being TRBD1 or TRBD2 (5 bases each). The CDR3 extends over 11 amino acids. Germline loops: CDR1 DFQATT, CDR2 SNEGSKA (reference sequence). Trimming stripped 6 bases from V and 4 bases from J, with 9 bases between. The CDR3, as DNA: TGCAGTGCCCCGGGGCTAGAGACCCAGTACTTC. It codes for CSAPGLETQYF.

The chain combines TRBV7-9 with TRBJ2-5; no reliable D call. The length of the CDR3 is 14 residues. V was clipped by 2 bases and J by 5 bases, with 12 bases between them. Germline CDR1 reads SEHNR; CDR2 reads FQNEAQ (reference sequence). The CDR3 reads CASSLWTFEETQYF. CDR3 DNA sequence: TGTGCCAGCAGCTTATGGACCTTTGAGGAGACCCAGTACTTC.

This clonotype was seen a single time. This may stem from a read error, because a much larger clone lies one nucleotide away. The CDR3 reads CASSFDREAYGYTF. The CDR3 bases are TGCGCCAGCAGCTTCGACAGGGAAGCCTATGGCTACACCTTC. The chain employs TRBV7-9 and TRBJ1-2, with 7 bases fitting TRBD1. Germline V gives CDR1 SEHNR, CDR2 FQNEAQ (reference sequence). This CDR3 is built from 14 residues.

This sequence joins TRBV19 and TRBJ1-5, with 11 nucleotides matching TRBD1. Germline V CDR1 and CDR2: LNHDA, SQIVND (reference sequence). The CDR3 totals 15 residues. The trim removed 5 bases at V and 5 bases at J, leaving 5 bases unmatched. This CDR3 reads CASSGDRGIDQPQHF. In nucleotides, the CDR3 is TGTGCCAGTAGTGGGGACAGGGGGATCGATCAGCCCCAGCATTTT.

The CDR3 bases are TGTGCCAGCAGCCAAGTACAGAATAGCAATCAGCCCCAGCATTTT. This sequence encodes CASSQVQNSNQPQHF. V gene TRBV7-9 combines with J gene TRBJ1-5; the D is unclear. Trimming took off 5 bases at V and 0 bases at J, with 11 bases between the two ends. The CDR3 loop spans 15 amino acids. Germline V lookup: CDR1 SEHNR, CDR2 FQNEAQ (reference sequence).

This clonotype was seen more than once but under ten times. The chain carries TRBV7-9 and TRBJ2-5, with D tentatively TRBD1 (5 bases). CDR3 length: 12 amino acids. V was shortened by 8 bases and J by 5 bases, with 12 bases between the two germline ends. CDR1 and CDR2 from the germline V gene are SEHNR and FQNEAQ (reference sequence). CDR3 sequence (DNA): TGTGCCAGCTTACAGGTGGGGGAGACCCAGTACTTC. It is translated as CASLQVGETQYF.

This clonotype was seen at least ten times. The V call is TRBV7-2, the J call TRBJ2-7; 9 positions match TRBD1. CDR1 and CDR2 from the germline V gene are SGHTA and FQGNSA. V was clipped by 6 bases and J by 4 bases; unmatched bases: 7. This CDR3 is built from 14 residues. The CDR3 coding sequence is TGTGCCAGCAGACTTTCCGGGACAGGGTACGAGCAGTACTTC. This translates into CASRLSGTGYEQYF.

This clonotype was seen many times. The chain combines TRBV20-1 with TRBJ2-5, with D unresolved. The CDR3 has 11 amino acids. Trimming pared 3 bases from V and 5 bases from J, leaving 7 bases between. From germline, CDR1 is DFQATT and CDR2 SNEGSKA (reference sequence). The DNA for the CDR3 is TGCAGTGCTAGGCGGCCTGAGACCCAGTACTTC. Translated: CSARRPETQYF.

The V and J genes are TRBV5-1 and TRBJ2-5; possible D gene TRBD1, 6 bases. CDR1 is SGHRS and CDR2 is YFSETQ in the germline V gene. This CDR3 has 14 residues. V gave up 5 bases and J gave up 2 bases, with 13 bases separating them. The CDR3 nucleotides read TGCGCCAGCAGAAAGACTGGACAGCAAGAGACCCAGTACTTC. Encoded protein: CASRKTGQQETQYF.

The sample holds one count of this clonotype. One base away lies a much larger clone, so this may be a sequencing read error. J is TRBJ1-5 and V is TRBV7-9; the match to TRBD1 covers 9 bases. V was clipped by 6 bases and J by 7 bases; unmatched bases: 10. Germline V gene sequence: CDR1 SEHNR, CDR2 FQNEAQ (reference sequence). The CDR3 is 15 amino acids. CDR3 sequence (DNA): TGTGCCAGCAGGGCCCGAACAGGGGGCCGACAGCCCCAGCATTTT. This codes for CASRARTGGRQPQHF.

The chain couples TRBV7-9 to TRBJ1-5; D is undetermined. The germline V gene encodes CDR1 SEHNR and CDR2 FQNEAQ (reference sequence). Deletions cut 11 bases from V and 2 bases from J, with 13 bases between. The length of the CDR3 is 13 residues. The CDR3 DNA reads TGTGCCTGGAGTGTGTTTGGCAATCAGCCCCAGCATTTT. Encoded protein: CAWSVFGNQPQHF. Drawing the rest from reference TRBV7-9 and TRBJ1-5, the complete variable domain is DTGVSQNPRHKITKRGQNVTFRCDPISEHNRLYWYRQTLGQGPEFLTYFQNEAQLEKSRLLSDRFSAERPKGSFSTLEIQRTEQGDSAMYLCAWSVFGNQPQHFGDGTRLSIL.

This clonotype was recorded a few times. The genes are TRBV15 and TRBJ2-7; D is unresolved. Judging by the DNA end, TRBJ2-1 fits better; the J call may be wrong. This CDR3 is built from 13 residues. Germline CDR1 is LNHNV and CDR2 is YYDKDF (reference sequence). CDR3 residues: CATSRADGRQQFF. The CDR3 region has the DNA TGTGCCACCAGCAGGGCCGATGGTAGACAGCAGTTCTTC.

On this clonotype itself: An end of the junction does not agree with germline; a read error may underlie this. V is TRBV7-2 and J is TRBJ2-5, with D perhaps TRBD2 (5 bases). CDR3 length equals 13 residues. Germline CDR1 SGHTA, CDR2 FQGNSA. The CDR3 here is CASSLGGGGTQYF. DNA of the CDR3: TGTGCCAGCAGTTTAGGAGGAGGCGGGACCCAGTACTTC. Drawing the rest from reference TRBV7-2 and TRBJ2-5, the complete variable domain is GAGVSQSPSNKVTEKGKDVELRCDPISGHTALYWYRQSLGQGLEFLIYFQGNSAPDKSGLPSDRFSAERTGGSVSTLTIQRTQQEDSAVYLCASSLGGGGTQYFGPGTRLLVL.

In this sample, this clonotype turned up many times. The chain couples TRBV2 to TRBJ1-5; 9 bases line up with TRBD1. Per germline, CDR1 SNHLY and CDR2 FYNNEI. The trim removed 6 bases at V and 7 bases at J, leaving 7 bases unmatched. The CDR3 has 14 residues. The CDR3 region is CASRGTGFGQPQHF. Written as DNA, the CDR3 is TGTGCCAGCAGAGGGACAGGGTTCGGACAGCCCCAGCATTTT.

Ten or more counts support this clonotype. CDR3 sequence reads: CAISGTGGGPNTEAFF. The CDR3 nucleotides read TGTGCCATCAGTGGGACAGGGGGAGGTCCAAACACTGAAGCTTTCTTT. The gene calls are TRBV10-3 and TRBJ1-1, with 10 bases lining up with TRBD1. J lost 2 bases, V lost 4 bases, and 7 bases had no gene match. The CDR3 length is 16 residues. Germline loops: CDR1 ENHRY, CDR2 SYGVKD.